The 9 T cell receptor beta chains below all came from one sample that was sequenced in a study of blood T cell repertoires in COVID-19. TCRdb keeps only in-frame clones here, not all; method: immunoSEQ multiplex PCR. The sample has 45,000 to 55,000 clones, over 75% seen once; the top ten hold around 28%. Specimen: peripheral blood. The receptor set was obtained from a human donor in a cohort sampled during active COVID-19.

The V call is TRBV6-5, the J call TRBJ1-2; no definite D call. Trimming removed 0 bases from V and 2 bases from J, with 10 bases in between. The CDR3 extends over 15 amino acids. CDR1 is MNHEY and CDR2 is SVGAGI in the germline V gene. In DNA form, the CDR3 reads TGTGCCAGCAGTTACTCGAGTAACTCCAACTATGGCTACACCTTC. Its protein is CASSYSSNSNYGYTF.

The genes are TRBV5-4 and TRBJ2-3; 9 nucleotides match TRBD2. CDR1 and CDR2 (germline): SGHNT, YYREEE (reference sequence). The CDR3 sequence is 15 residues long. V gave up 4 bases and J gave up 4 bases; unmatched junction bases: 7. CDR3 sequence reads: CASSPQRGASDTQYF. Here the CDR3 DNA reads TGTGCCAGCAGCCCACAGCGGGGGGCGTCAGATACGCAGTATTTT. Complete variable domain (other parts from reference TRBV5-4 and TRBJ2-3): ETGVTQSPTHLIKTRGQQVTLRCSSQSGHNTVSWYQQALGQGPQFIFQYYREEENGRGNFPPRFSGLQFPNYSSELNVNALELDDSALYLCASSPQRGASDTQYFGPGTRLTVL.

This clone has only a few counts. The rearrangement uses TRBV18 and TRBJ2-1, with D possibly matching TRBD2 (5 bases). In germline, CDR1 is KGHSH, CDR2 LQKENI. This CDR3 has 15 amino acids. The V end lost 3 bases, the J end lost 2 bases, and 11 bases lay between the germline ends. In nucleotides, the CDR3 is TGTGCCAGCTCACCGAATGAGGGAGCCTACAATGAGCAGTTCTTC. It codes for CASSPNEGAYNEQFF.

The J gene is TRBJ1-2, the V gene TRBV28, with TRBD1 matching over 9 bases. This CDR3 contains 13 residues. Looked up from germline, CDR1 is MDHEN and CDR2 is SYDVKM. Trimming took 5 bases from V and 8 from J; bases not matched to a gene: 6. The CDR3 is CASSPDRGLGYTF. The CDR3 DNA sequence: TGTGCCAGCAGTCCGGACAGGGGATTAGGCTACACCTTC.

The V and J genes are TRBV5-1 and TRBJ2-2; perhaps TRBD1 as D (6 bases). V was shortened by 1 base and J by 0 bases, with 7 bases between the two germline ends. CDR3 length: 15 residues. Germline assignment: CDR1 SGHRS and CDR2 YFSETQ. CDR3 DNA: TGCGCCAGCAGCTTGTCAGGGGCGAACACCGGGGAGCTGTTTTTT. Encoded protein: CASSLSGANTGELFF.

This sequence joins TRBV6-1 and TRBJ2-3; D not certain. There are 15 residues in the CDR3. CDR1 and CDR2 (germline): MNHNS, SASEGT. The germline V and J ends were trimmed by 3 bases and 0 bases, with 10 bases remaining between them. The CDR3 reads CASSDGQASTDTQYF. CDR3 coding DNA: TGTGCCAGCAGTGATGGGCAGGCTAGCACAGATACGCAGTATTTT.

The CDR3 nucleotides read TGTGCCAGCAGCTTGAGGGAAACTAATGAAAAACTGTTTTTT. This translates into CASSLRETNEKLFF. The rearrangement uses TRBV7-9 and TRBJ1-4; D is unclear. The germline V gene encodes CDR1 SEHNR and CDR2 FQNEAQ (reference sequence). Trimming took off 3 bases at V and 1 base at J, with 6 bases between the two ends. This CDR3 has 14 amino acids.

The chain is built from TRBV2 and TRBJ1-6; 10 bases fit TRBD1. Trimming removed 7 bases from V and 10 bases from J; junction bases left unmatched: 10. The CDR3 is 15 amino acids. The germline CDR1 and CDR2 sequences are SNHLY and FYNNEI. The CDR3 DNA sequence: TGTGCCAGCACCGACCGGGACAGGGGTTCGTCACCCCTCCACTTT. Amino acids: CASTDRDRGSSPLHF.

The chain employs TRBV15 and TRBJ2-5; D possibly corresponds to TRBD2 (5 bases). This CDR3 is 16 amino acids long. Germline V gene data show CDR1 as LNHNV and CDR2 as YYDKDF (reference sequence). V dropped 0 bases and J dropped 1 base, with 12 bases sitting between them. The CDR3: CATSREVRESQETQYF. CDR3 coding DNA: TGTGCCACCAGCAGAGAAGTAAGGGAGTCCCAAGAGACCCAGTACTTC.